The clone carrying this T cell receptor (beta chain) was found many times. The source of the sample is a study of T cell repertoires in cytomegalovirus infection. TCRdb recomputed calls from the reads with MiXCR, one row per CDR3 protein. The sample has 200,000 to 300,000 distinct CDR3 sequences; 6% to 8% are singletons. The CDR3 consists of 11 residues. J lost 6 bases, V lost 7 bases, and 5 bases had no gene match. Germline lookup yields CDR1 SQVTM and CDR2 ANQGSEA. V usage is TRBV29-1 and J usage is TRBJ1-1; 7 bases match TRBD1. Sequenced: PBMCs. The receptor was isolated from a human donor in good health (CMV status not recorded). Some clones in this sample may be carry-over from other donors' samples. The DNA of the CDR3 is TGCAGCGCCCGACAGGGCGCTGAAGCTTTCTTT. This encodes CSARQGAEAFF.